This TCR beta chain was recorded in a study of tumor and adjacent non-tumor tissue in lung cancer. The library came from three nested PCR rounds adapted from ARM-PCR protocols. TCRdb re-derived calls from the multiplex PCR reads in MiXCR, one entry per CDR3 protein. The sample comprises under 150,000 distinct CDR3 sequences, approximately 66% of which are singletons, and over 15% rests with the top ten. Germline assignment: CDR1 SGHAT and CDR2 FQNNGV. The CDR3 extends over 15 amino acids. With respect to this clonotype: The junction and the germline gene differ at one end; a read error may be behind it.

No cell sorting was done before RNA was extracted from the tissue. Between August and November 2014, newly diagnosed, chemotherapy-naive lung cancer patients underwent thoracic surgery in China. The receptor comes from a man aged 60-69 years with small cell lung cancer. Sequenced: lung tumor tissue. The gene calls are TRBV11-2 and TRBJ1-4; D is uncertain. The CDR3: CASNLRGGTNEKLFF. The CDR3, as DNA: TGTGCCAGCAACTTACGGGGAGGAACTAATGAAAAACTGTTTTTT.